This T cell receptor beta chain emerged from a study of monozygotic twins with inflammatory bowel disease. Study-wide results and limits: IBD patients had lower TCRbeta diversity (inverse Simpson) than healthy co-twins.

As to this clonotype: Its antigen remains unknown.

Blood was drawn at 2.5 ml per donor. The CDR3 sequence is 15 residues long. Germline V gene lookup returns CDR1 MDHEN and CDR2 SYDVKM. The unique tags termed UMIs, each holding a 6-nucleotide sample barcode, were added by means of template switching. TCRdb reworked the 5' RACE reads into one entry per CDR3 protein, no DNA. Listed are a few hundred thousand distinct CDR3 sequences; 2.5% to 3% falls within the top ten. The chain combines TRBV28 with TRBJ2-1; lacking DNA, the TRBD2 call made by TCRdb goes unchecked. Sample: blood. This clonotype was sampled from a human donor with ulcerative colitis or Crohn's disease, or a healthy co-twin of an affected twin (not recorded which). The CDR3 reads CASRLGGGTYNEQFF.